This T cell receptor beta chain is from a study of cytomegalovirus exposure and HLA in healthy donors. Study overall: There were approximately 85 million unique TCRs (from HLA-typed donors) in an early data release.

The study, taken as a whole, reports: A later analysis found that most CMV-associated TCR beta chains appeared HLA-restricted.

The PCR used 60 Vbeta and 13 Jbeta primers. Clones were read by immunoSEQ multiplex PCR, and TCRdb kept only the in-frame ones, dropping some. Among 150,000 to 190,000 clones listed, roughly 75% were seen once. Germline lookup yields CDR1 MGHRA and CDR2 YSYEKL. The ends lost 2 bases at V and 7 bases at J; junction bases unmatched: 3. CDR3 size: 14 residues. For this clone: Its antigen is not identified.

The clonotype originates from a man between 18 and 29 years old in good health and CMV-seronegative. The chain combines TRBV4-1 with TRBJ2-1; 9 positions match TRBD1. Sequences were obtained from PBMCs. CDR3 bases: TGCGCCAGCAGCCAAACAGGGGGCATTAATGAGCAGTTCTTC. Its translation: CASSQTGGINEQFF.